The 27 T cell receptor beta chains below were found in one sample sequenced in a study of beta chain features in type 1 diabetes. Every isolated RNA sample was fully reverse transcribed, so sequencing captured expressed TCRB transcripts. The protocol was immunoSEQ multiplex PCR, while the TCRdb copy is restricted to in-frame clones and leaves out a portion. The sample includes around 400,000 clones, 10% to 15% seen only once; the top ten take approximately 0.015%. Sample: naive CD4+ T cells from blood. These receptors were taken from a man between 18 and 29 years old in good health.

V is TRBV14 and J is TRBJ1-5; D is ambiguous. This CDR3 contains 14 residues. Germline loops: CDR1 SGHDN, CDR2 FVKESK. V was pared by 4 bases and J by 0 bases, with 7 bases between. The CDR3 spells CASSPQISNQPQHF. The CDR3 DNA follows: TGTGCCAGCAGCCCACAGATTAGCAATCAGCCCCAGCATTTT.

The sample holds a few counts of this clone. The rearrangement links TRBV7-6 to TRBJ1-3; D is uncertain. Trimming shortened V by 3 bases and J by 2 bases, and 11 bases separated the two germline ends. The CDR3 is 15 residues long. The V gene's germline CDR1 is SGHVS and CDR2 FNYEAQ. The CDR3 DNA follows: TGTGCCAGCAGCTTGGAGTTCAAGGCTGGAAACACCATATATTTT. Encoded protein: CASSLEFKAGNTIYF.

Only a few counts were recorded for this clone. The chain carries TRBV30 and TRBJ2-1; a possible D gene is TRBD1 (6 bases). V lost 1 base to trimming and J lost 0 bases, with 22 bases between them. Germline assignment: CDR1 GTSNPN and CDR2 SVGIG (reference sequence). The CDR3 extends over 19 amino acids. CDR3 sequence reads: CAWSARGYEGVSSYNEQFF. CDR3 DNA: TGTGCCTGGAGTGCAAGGGGTTACGAGGGGGTGAGCTCCTACAATGAGCAGTTCTTC. Looking up the rest from reference TRBV30 and TRBJ2-1 gives the full variable domain: SQTIHQWPATLVQPVGSPLSLECTVEGTSNPNLYWYRQAAGRGLQLLFYSVGIGQISSEVPQNLSASRPQDRQFILSSKKLLLSDSGFYLCAWSARGYEGVSSYNEQFFGPGTRLTVL.

V is TRBV23-1 and J is TRBJ1-5; D is unresolved. TRBV23-1 is treated as an ORF (open reading frame) with a function not yet certain. Deletions cut 4 bases from V and 2 bases from J, with 18 bases between. The CDR3 covers 17 residues. The CDR3 DNA sequence: TGCGCCAGCAGTCCTCAATCCTCCGGGGTTGGCAATCAGCCCCAGCATTTT. Its translation: CASSPQSSGVGNQPQHF.

V and J are TRBV4-2 and TRBJ2-1; TRBD2 matches at 9 bases. This CDR3 is built from 15 residues. The V gene's germline CDR1 is LGHNA and CDR2 YNFKEQ. The J segment lost 7 bases and the V segment lost 4 bases, leaving 8 bases of the junction unmatched. CDR3 region: CASSPLAGGVNEQFF. CDR3 nucleotides: TGTGCCAGCAGCCCACTGGCGGGAGGGGTGAATGAGCAGTTCTTC.

This clone showed up just a few times. The chain links TRBV7-9 to TRBJ2-6; no definite D call. The CDR3 is 18 residues long. CDR1 and CDR2 (germline): SEHNR, FQNEAQ (reference sequence). Trimming removed 6 bases from V and 1 base from J, with 19 bases in between. CDR3 protein: CASSYRASERSGANVLTF. The CDR3 DNA reads TGTGCCAGCAGTTATCGCGCTTCGGAGCGATCTGGGGCCAACGTCCTGACTTTC.

The V gene is TRBV6-1, the J gene TRBJ2-1; D gene uncertain. The V end lost 3 bases, the J end lost 0 bases, and 9 bases lay between the germline ends. The length of the CDR3 is 15 residues. Looked up from germline, CDR1 is MNHNS and CDR2 is SASEGT. The DNA for the CDR3 is TGTGCCAGCAGTGACCGGGTTAGCTCCTACAATGAGCAGTTCTTC. It translates to CASSDRVSSYNEQFF.

This chain joins TRBV4-3 and TRBJ2-7, with 7 bases that match TRBD1. The length of the CDR3 is 18 residues. The germline V gene has CDR1 LGHNA and CDR2 YSLEER. The trim removed 0 bases at V and 0 bases at J, leaving 11 bases unmatched. As DNA, the CDR3 is TGCGCCAGCAGCCAAGATCCGAACACAGGGGTTACCTCCTACGAGCAGTACTTC. It is translated as CASSQDPNTGVTSYEQYF.

This clone was counted a few times. V and J are TRBV28 and TRBJ2-7; 9 bases are shared with TRBD1. CDR3 length: 17 residues. Germline V gene lookup returns CDR1 MDHEN and CDR2 SYDVKM. With 6 bases clipped from V and 2 bases from J, the junction kept 14 bases outside the gene matches. The CDR3 DNA is TGTGCCAGCAGCCGACCATCACCGGGACAGGGTACCTACGAGCAGTACTTC. Protein sequence: CASSRPSPGQGTYEQYF.

This clone came up a few times. The J gene is TRBJ2-1, the V gene TRBV28; 8 bases agree with TRBD2. Germline lookup yields CDR1 MDHEN and CDR2 SYDVKM. Germline trimming cut 6 bases from V and 10 bases from J; bases unmatched to any gene: 8. The CDR3 consists of 13 residues. This CDR3 reads CASSPGGEVEQFF. In DNA, the CDR3 is TGTGCCAGCAGCCCGGGGGGGGAAGTGGAGCAGTTCTTC.

This clone was recorded a few times. The chain joins TRBV6-5 to TRBJ1-2; 11 positions match TRBD1. The trim removed 6 bases at V and 7 bases at J, leaving 4 bases unmatched. Germline V CDR1 and CDR2: MNHEY, SVGAGI. There are 13 residues in the CDR3. The CDR3 reads CASSLGQGGGYTF. In nucleotides, the CDR3 is TGTGCCAGCAGCTTGGGACAGGGGGGTGGCTACACCTTC.

The chain has TRBV4-3 and TRBJ2-3, with D possibly TRBD2 on 6 matching bases. V was shortened by 4 bases and J by 4 bases, with 9 bases between the two germline ends. The germline gives CDR1 LGHNA, CDR2 YSLEER. The CDR3 consists of 13 residues. CDR3 nucleotides: TGCGCCAGCAGCCGAGGACTACCAGATACGCAGTATTTT. This codes for CASSRGLPDTQYF.

This clone showed up just a few times. The chain employs TRBV27 and TRBJ1-2, with 12 bases that match TRBD1. Unmatched junction bases numbered 8, after V lost 8 bases and J lost 1 base. The CDR3 is made up of 16 amino acids. The V gene's germline CDR1 is MNHEY and CDR2 SMNVEV (reference sequence). CDR3 region: CASCPGQGASNYGYTF. The CDR3 DNA reads TGTGCCAGCTGCCCGGGACAGGGGGCGAGTAACTATGGCTACACCTTC.

The table lists this clone with a few counts. The CDR3 DNA follows: TGTGCCAGTTCGGGACAGGGGGCGAATCAGCCCCAGCATTTT. Amino acid sequence: CASSGQGANQPQHF. The chain combines TRBV6-5 with TRBJ1-5, with TRBD1 matching 12 bases. The germline V gene encodes CDR1 MNHEY and CDR2 SVGAGI. The CDR3 sequence is 14 residues long. After removal of 9 bases from V and 4 bases from J, the junction contained 4 bases not matched to a gene.

The rearrangement links TRBV27 to TRBJ2-5; perhaps TRBD2 as D (6 bases). This CDR3 is built from 13 residues. In germline, CDR1 is MNHEY, CDR2 SMNVEV (reference sequence). Trimming shortened V by 10 bases and J by 2 bases, and 14 bases separated the two germline ends. The CDR3 protein is CATAGRMQETQYF. CDR3 nucleotides: TGTGCCACCGCGGGACGAATGCAAGAGACCCAGTACTTC.

The V and J genes are TRBV4-2 and TRBJ2-2; possibly TRBD1 for D (6 bases). Germline CDR1 and CDR2: LGHNA and YNFKEQ. This CDR3 contains 11 residues. V shed 7 bases and J shed 7 bases, with 7 bases lying between them. As DNA, the CDR3 is TGTGCCAGCATAGGGGGCGGGGAGCTGTTTTTT. Its protein is CASIGGGELFF.

This clone was seen more than once but under ten times. This chain joins TRBV14 and TRBJ1-4; tentatively, D is TRBD1 (6 bases). The germline V gene has CDR1 SGHDN and CDR2 FVKESK. There are 13 residues in the CDR3. Trimming cost V 4 bases and J 5 bases, with 8 bases left between them. The CDR3 region is CASSRGQNEKLFF. In DNA form, the CDR3 reads TGTGCCAGCAGCCGGGGGCAAAATGAAAAACTGTTTTTT.

This clone was seen a handful of times. V and J are TRBV28 and TRBJ1-2; D might be TRBD1 (6 bases). The CDR3 covers 15 residues. Germline V gene sequence: CDR1 MDHEN, CDR2 SYDVKM. Trimming removed 6 bases from V and 5 bases from J, with 19 bases in between. CDR3 nucleotide sequence: TGTGCCAGCAGCCACGACAGGCAGCCTCTATATGGCTACACCTTC. Translating gives CASSHDRQPLYGYTF.

The chain joins TRBV7-3 to TRBJ2-5; TRBD2 might be the D (6 bases). Germline V gene sequence: CDR1 SGHTA, CDR2 FQGTGA. CDR3 length: 13 amino acids. Trimming took 5 bases from V and 4 from J, leaving 11 bases between them. The CDR3 sequence is CASSARLGETQYF. As DNA, the CDR3 is TGTGCCAGCAGCGCCCGACTAGGAGAGACCCAGTACTTC.

This chain links TRBV28 with TRBJ1-1; tentatively, D is TRBD1 (6 bases). The V end lost 6 bases, the J end lost 7 bases, and 18 bases lay between the germline ends. Germline V gene data show CDR1 as MDHEN and CDR2 as SYDVKM. This CDR3 region has 14 residues. The CDR3 here is CASSSPTKQGEAFF. The CDR3 nucleotides are TGTGCCAGCAGCAGCCCGACTAAACAGGGTGAAGCTTTCTTT.

This clone turned up a few times. V usage is TRBV7-2 and J usage is TRBJ2-7; D is uncertain. The germline V and J ends were trimmed by 4 bases and 2 bases, with 12 bases remaining between them. The germline CDR1 and CDR2 sequences are SGHTA and FQGNSA. CDR3 length equals 14 residues. The CDR3 is CASSSPTQTYEQYF. The DNA for the CDR3 is TGTGCCAGCAGCTCCCCTACCCAAACCTACGAGCAGTACTTC.

There are a few counts of this clone. The chain joins TRBV9 to TRBJ2-3, with TRBD2 matching 7 bases. Looked up from germline, CDR1 is SGDLS and CDR2 is YYNGEE. J was trimmed by 4 bases and V by 3 bases; bases with no gene match: 5. The CDR3 has 14 residues. The CDR3, as DNA: TGTGCCAGCAGCGGAATGGGGGGGGCAGATACGCAGTATTTT. The encoded protein is CASSGMGGADTQYF.

The sample holds a few counts of this clone. V gene TRBV4-2 combines with J gene TRBJ2-3, with 7 positions matching TRBD1. Germline loops: CDR1 LGHNA, CDR2 YNFKEQ. The CDR3 is 15 residues long. Trimming took 4 bases from V and 1 from J; bases not matched to a gene: 5. CDR3 bases: TGTGCCAGCAGCCGAACAGGGGCCGGCACAGATACGCAGTATTTT. Residues: CASSRTGAGTDTQYF.

This chain links TRBV27 with TRBJ1-2; TRBD1 matches at 12 bases. Trimming removed 3 bases from V and 8 bases from J; junction bases left unmatched: 7. This CDR3 is 15 amino acids long. Germline V gene data show CDR1 as MNHEY and CDR2 as SMNVEV (reference sequence). The CDR3 loop is CASSLEGQGAPGYTF. CDR3 nucleotides: TGTGCCAGCAGTTTGGAGGGACAGGGGGCGCCCGGCTACACCTTC.

The CDR3 nucleotides are TGTGCCAGCAGAACCCGGACAGGGGCCGTCAATCAGCCCCAGCATTTT. Residues: CASRTRTGAVNQPQHF. The V and J genes are TRBV28 and TRBJ1-5; 9 positions match TRBD1. The CDR3 is 16 residues long. Germline CDR1 is MDHEN and CDR2 is SYDVKM. V trimming: 6 bases; J trimming: 3 bases; junction bases outside the gene matches: 9.

This chain links TRBV4-2 with TRBJ2-4, with no clear D. Germline-derived CDR1 and CDR2 are LGHNA and YNFKEQ. V lost 5 bases and J 7 bases, leaving 12 bases between the germline ends. The CDR3 totals 13 residues. CDR3: CASSAVPRNIQYF. The CDR3, as DNA: TGTGCCAGCAGCGCGGTCCCTAGGAACATTCAGTACTTC.

The V and J genes are TRBV4-2 and TRBJ2-7; perhaps TRBD1 as D (6 bases). V lost 5 bases and J 7 bases, leaving 9 bases between the germline ends. The CDR3 covers 11 residues. Germline lookup yields CDR1 LGHNA and CDR2 YNFKEQ. The CDR3 nucleotides read TGTGCCAGCAGCTGGGGACAAGAGCAGTACTTC. Translated: CASSWGQEQYF.